Below, 9 T cell receptor beta chains from the same sample are listed, as sequenced in a study of Graves' ophthalmopathy and Graves' hyperthyroidism. Researchers took RNA transcripts and amplified TCR beta CDR3 regions from them. HTBI primers were used in a first-round RT-PCR, which preceded a second-round multiplex PCR. TCRdb passed the multiplex PCR reads through MiXCR, listing each CDR3 protein once. The sample holds 230,000 or so distinct CDR3 sequences, approximately 42% seen once. The sequenced sample was peripheral blood. These receptors all stem from an adult man with Graves' ophthalmopathy.

Concerning this clonotype itself: Mismatch with germline at one junction end may stem from a read error. The chain employs TRBV10-3 and TRBJ2-6; 8 nucleotides match TRBD1. Germline V CDR1 and CDR2: ENHRY, SYGVKD. The CDR3 is 18 residues long. The CDR3 coding sequence is TGTGCCAGCAGTTACGGGACAGGACAATTCTCTGGGGCCAACGTCCTGACTTTC. Translation: CASSYGTGQFSGANVLTF.

The CDR3 is CATSREGLATEHF. CDR3 in DNA: TGTGCCACCAGCAGAGAGGGACTAGCCACCGAGCATTTT. The rearrangement uses TRBV15 and TRBJ1-5, with D possibly matching TRBD1 (5 bases). The germline V and J ends were trimmed by 0 bases and 14 bases, with 14 bases remaining between them. Germline CDR1 reads LNHNV; CDR2 reads YYDKDF (reference sequence). CDR3 length: 13 amino acids.

This chain connects TRBV5-1 to TRBJ2-7; D possibly corresponds to TRBD2 (6 bases). In germline, CDR1 is SGHRS, CDR2 YFSETQ. V lost 4 bases and J 3 bases, leaving 11 bases between the germline ends. The CDR3 is 13 amino acids. The CDR3 here is CASSKAGIYEQYF. CDR3 DNA sequence: TGCGCCAGCAGCAAAGCGGGTATCTACGAGCAGTACTTC.

This clonotype was seen only once. The chain joins TRBV4-1 to TRBJ2-7; no definite D call. With 1 base removed from V and 3 bases from J, the gap between germline ends came to 13 bases. The CDR3 is 15 amino acids. In germline, CDR1 is MGHRA, CDR2 YSYEKL. CDR3 in amino acids: CASSQGAQQSYEQYF. DNA for the CDR3: TGCGCCAGCAGCCAAGGAGCACAGCAAAGCTACGAGCAGTACTTC.

J is TRBJ1-2 and V is TRBV20-1, with TRBD1 matching 9 bases. The V gene end was trimmed by 0 bases and the J gene end by 6 bases; junction bases not matched to a gene: 5. The CDR3 spans 14 residues. In germline, CDR1 is DFQATT, CDR2 SNEGSKA (reference sequence). CDR3 sequence reads: CSARDKGQGDGYTF. CDR3 nucleotides: TGCAGTGCTAGAGATAAGGGACAGGGAGATGGCTACACCTTC.

The rearrangement links TRBV28 to TRBJ2-3; 7 bases map to TRBD2. CDR3 size: 15 residues. In germline, CDR1 is MDHEN, CDR2 SYDVKM. The V segment lost 6 bases and the J segment 4 bases; nucleotides outside the gene matches: 10. CDR3 DNA: TGTGCCAGCAGCAACCGGGGGACTATGGCAGATACGCAGTATTTT. This codes for CASSNRGTMADTQYF.

The rearrangement uses TRBV20-1 and TRBJ1-1, with a possible D match to TRBD1 (5 bases). Per the germline V gene, CDR1 is DFQATT and CDR2 is SNEGSKA (reference sequence). The CDR3 length is 14 residues. V lost 1 base and J lost 4, with 13 bases in between. This CDR3 reads CSARVRGGATEAFF. As DNA, the CDR3 is TGCAGTGCTAGAGTAAGGGGTGGGGCCACTGAAGCTTTCTTT.

This clonotype was seen more than once but under ten times. The gene calls are TRBV20-1 and TRBJ1-5; D unclear. The CDR3 covers 13 residues. CDR1 is DFQATT and CDR2 is SNEGSKA in the germline V gene (reference sequence). V was shortened by 5 bases and J by 3 bases, with 11 bases between the two germline ends. The CDR3 spells CSAHDPSNQPQHF. CDR3 DNA sequence: TGCAGTGCTCATGACCCCTCCAATCAGCCCCAGCATTTT.

This clonotype has just a few counts. The chain carries TRBV20-1 and TRBJ1-4; a possible D gene is TRBD1 (6 bases). From germline, CDR1 is DFQATT and CDR2 SNEGSKA (reference sequence). The CDR3 runs to 14 residues. V lost 5 bases to trimming and J lost 6 bases, with 16 bases between them. The CDR3 protein is CSAFDRRWDEKLFF. The CDR3 DNA follows: TGCAGTGCTTTCGACAGGAGGTGGGATGAAAAACTGTTTTTT.